These T cell receptor beta chains were read from a single sample in a study of cytomegalovirus exposure and HLA in healthy donors. The method was immunoSEQ multiplex PCR; TCRdb's version includes in-frame clones alone and lacks a portion of them. The sample shows over 130,000 clones, 70% to 85% of them seen only once. The sequencing input was PBMCs. These receptors all come from a male donor in good health and CMV-seronegative. The CDR3 runs from the conserved cysteine through the conserved F or W. A D gene is named only where the DNA matches it firmly. The listing skips clone size in some rows; elsewhere it reads once, few, many or a size class.

D	V	size	J	DNA	CDR3
NA	TRBV19	NA	TRBJ1-5	TGTGCCAGTAGTGACAGGCCGTATCAGCCCCAGCATTTT	CASSDRPYQPQHF
TRBD2	TRBV6-5	NA	TRBJ2-1	TGTGCCAGCAGTTCTCTGGGGGACTATACCATACATGGGCAGTTCTTC	CASSSLGDYTIHGQFF
NA	TRBV7-9	NA	TRBJ2-7	TGTGCCAGCACCCCCCGCGAGCAGTACTTC	CASTPREQYF
NA	TRBV5-4	NA	TRBJ2-3	TGTGCCATCCATAGCGAGCCTACAGATACGCAGTATTTT	CAIHSEPTDTQYF
NA	TRBV19	NA	TRBJ1-5	TGTGCCAGTAATTGGGGGGTTAGCAATCAGCCCCAGCATTTT	CASNWGVSNQPQHF
TRBD2	TRBV6-1	few	TRBJ2-3	TGTGCCAGCAGTGAGGGTCGACTAGCGCCAGATACGCAGTATTTT	CASSEGRLAPDTQYF
NA	TRBV7-2	NA	TRBJ1-1	TGTGCCAGCAGCTTCCCGGTCCCCACTGAAGCTTTCTTT	CASSFPVPTEAFF
NA	TRBV4-1	few	TRBJ2-7	TGCGCCAGCAGCCAAGATCGGGATGATTCGACCGAGCAGTACTTC	CASSQDRDDSTEQYF
TRBD1	TRBV6-1	NA	TRBJ1-2	TGTGCCAGCAGCCCAGGAACAGGGGGTATAGAGAGCTACACCTTC	CASSPGTGGIESYTF
TRBD2	TRBV2	NA	TRBJ2-7	TGTGCCAGCAGTGTCGGCGGGAGTTCCTACGAGCAGTACTTC	CASSVGGSSYEQYF
TRBD1	TRBV5-1	NA	TRBJ2-7	TGCGCCAGCAGCTTGGGGACAGGGGTAGGAGAGCAGTACTTC	CASSLGTGVGEQYF
NA	TRBV19	NA	TRBJ1-1	TGTGCCAGCCATCCGCCGGGAGTCCTAACTGAAGCTTTCTTT	CASHPPGVLTEAFF
NA	TRBV12-5	few	TRBJ2-7	TGTGCTAGTGGTTTGGACATTCCCTACGAGCAGTACTTC	CASGLDIPYEQYF
NA	TRBV29-1	NA	TRBJ2-1	TGCAGCGTTCAGGAGGGGGCTTTCGATGAGCAGTTCTTC	CSVQEGAFDEQFF
NA	TRBV13	NA	TRBJ2-5	TGTGCCAGCACTTCGACTGGCTACAAAGAAGAGACCCAGTACTTC	CASTSTGYKEETQYF
TRBD1	TRBV7-9	NA	TRBJ2-7	TGTGCCAGCAGCTTAGCGGGACAGGGGATATACGAGCAGTACTTC	CASSLAGQGIYEQYF
TRBD2	TRBV27	once	TRBJ2-3	TGTGCCAGTAGCGGGTTATCTAGCACAGATACGCAGTATTTT	CASSGLSSTDTQYF
NA	TRBV27	NA	TRBJ2-1	TGTGCCAGCAGTTTCAGACAAGAGCAGTTCTTC	CASSFRQEQFF
NA	TRBV27	NA	TRBJ1-5	TGTGCCAGCAGTTTATCGTGGGGCAGCCTACTCAATCAGCCCCAGCATTTT	CASSLSWGSLLNQPQHF
NA	TRBV7-9	few	TRBJ2-7	TGTGCCAGCAGCCAAGGGGCCTACGAGCAGTACTTC	CASSQGAYEQYF
TRBD2	TRBV4-1	NA	TRBJ2-4	TGCGCCAGCAGCCATCTAGCGGGAGGAAACATTCAGTACTTC	CASSHLAGGNIQYF
NA	TRBV7-2	NA	TRBJ1-1	TGTGCCAGCAGCTTAGGCAGGGTAGCTTTCTTT	CASSLGRVAFF
TRBD1	TRBV13	NA	TRBJ2-7	TGTGCCAGCAGCCCCCGGGACAGGTTCCACGAGCAGTACTTC	CASSPRDRFHEQYF
NA	TRBV18	NA	TRBJ1-1	TGTGCCAGCTCACCCCAGGAAAACACTGAAGCTTTCTTT	CASSPQENTEAFF
NA	TRBV2	NA	TRBJ1-3	TGTGCCAGCAGTCGAGGGACTCCGGACTCTGGAAACACCATATATTTT	CASSRGTPDSGNTIYF
NA	TRBV7-9	NA	TRBJ2-1	TGTGCCAGCAGCTTAGGGGGCGCTAGCTCCTACAATGAGCAGTTCTTC	CASSLGGASSYNEQFF
NA	TRBV9	NA	TRBJ1-1	TGTGCCAGCAGCGACGACCCCCGGGGGGCTAGTTACAACACTGAAGCTTTCTTT	CASSDDPRGASYNTEAFF
NA	TRBV6-5	NA	TRBJ1-1	TGTGCCAGCAGTTACGGGCAGCTGAACACTGAAGCTTTCTTT	CASSYGQLNTEAFF
NA	TRBV7-9	NA	TRBJ2-7	TGTGCCAGCAGCTTAGCGTTGGCAACCTACGAGCAGTACTTC	CASSLALATYEQYF
TRBD2	TRBV10-3	NA	TRBJ2-7	TGTGCCATCAGGCCGGGACTAGCGGGAGGAGAGCAGTACTTC	CAIRPGLAGGEQYF
NA	TRBV13	NA	TRBJ2-1	TGTGCCAGCAGCTCATTCGTAGACAATTACAATGAGCAGTTCTTC	CASSSFVDNYNEQFF
NA	TRBV4-3	NA	TRBJ2-1	TGCGCCAGCAGCCAAGATGAAGGTAGACTCTACAATGAGCAGTTCTTC	CASSQDEGRLYNEQFF
NA	TRBV11-3	NA	TRBJ2-2	TGTGCCAGCAGCTTAGAGTACAGGGCTGTCGGGGAGCTGTTTTTT	CASSLEYRAVGELFF
TRBD2	TRBV29-1	NA	TRBJ2-7	TGCAGCGTTGAAGATTGGACTAGCGGGAGCTCGGAGCAGTACTTC	CSVEDWTSGSSEQYF
TRBD1	TRBV5-6	NA	TRBJ2-1	TGTGCCAGCAGCTCAGGGGGCTACAATGAGCAGTTCTTC	CASSSGGYNEQFF
NA	TRBV5-1	NA	TRBJ1-6	TGCGCCAGCAGCTTGGAGGAGAGATCACCCCTCCACTTT	CASSLEERSPLHF